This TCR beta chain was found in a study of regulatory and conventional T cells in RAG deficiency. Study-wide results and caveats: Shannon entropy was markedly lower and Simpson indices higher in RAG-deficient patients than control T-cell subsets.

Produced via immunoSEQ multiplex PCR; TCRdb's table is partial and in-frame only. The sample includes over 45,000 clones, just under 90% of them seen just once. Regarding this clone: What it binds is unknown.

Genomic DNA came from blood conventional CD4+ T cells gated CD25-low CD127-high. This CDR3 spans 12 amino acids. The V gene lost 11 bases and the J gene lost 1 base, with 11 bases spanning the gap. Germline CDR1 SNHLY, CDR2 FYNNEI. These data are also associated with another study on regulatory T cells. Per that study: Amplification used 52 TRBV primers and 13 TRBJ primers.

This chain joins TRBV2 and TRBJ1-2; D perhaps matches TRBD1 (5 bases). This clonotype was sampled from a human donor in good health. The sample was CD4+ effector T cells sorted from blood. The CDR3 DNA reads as TGTGCCGGCAAGGGGAATAACTATGGCTACACCTTC. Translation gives CAGKGNNYGYTF.